The T cell receptor beta chain described here comes from a study of a mutant IDH1 vaccine in newly diagnosed glioma. Study-wide context: The therapy given earlier, which was standard therapy, consisted of radiotherapy, temozolomide, or both, and most of the patients received both. Study-wide points: Vaccine-induced responses were seen in about 93% of patients, spanning several MHC alleles.

As regards this clone: The antigen is unknown.

TCRdb's copy holds only in-frame clones and misses some; the assay was immunoSEQ multiplex PCR. Among 23,000 or so clones listed, roughly 93% were seen once. Sample time point: baseline, week 1 (first vaccination visit). Treatment in this sample: pre-vaccination baseline after standard-of-care therapy. CDR3 length: 16 amino acids. V shed 4 bases and J shed 2 bases, with 18 bases lying between them. The germline V gene has CDR1 SGHVS and CDR2 FNYEAQ. The receptor was isolated from a man aged 40-49 years with glioma. This sample comprised PBMCs, obtained from a glioma patient treated with radiotherapy, temozolomide or both. J is TRBJ2-7 and V is TRBV7-6, with D maybe TRBD2 (7 bases). CDR3: CASSSPGRGGTYEQYF. The DNA for the CDR3 is TGTGCCAGCAGCTCCCCGGGCAGGGGAGGGACCTACGAGCAGTACTTC.